This entry features one T cell receptor (beta chain) sequence. Sequenced by immunoSEQ multiplex PCR; TCRdb stores in-frame clones only, minus some. Among 950,000 to 1,100,000 clones listed, about 80% were seen once. These data originate in a study of shared clonotypes between healthy human individuals. Whole-study context: Three plates each covered CD4 naive and memory; CD8 naive two, CD8 memory one.

This clonotype originated in a man in his late teens or twenties in good health. The sequenced sample consisted of memory CD4+ T cells sorted from blood. The subset: CD45RA-negative fraction.

DNA of the CDR3: TGCAGCGTTGTAAGCGGTCAAGAGACCCAGTACTTC. The encoded protein is CSVVSGQETQYF. The V and J genes are TRBV29-1 and TRBJ2-5; perhaps TRBD2 as D (5 bases). Trimming removed 4 bases from V and 2 bases from J, with 8 bases in between. The CDR3 runs to 12 residues. CDR1 is SQVTM, CDR2 ANQGSEA, per germline. The complete variable domain, with remaining parts taken from reference TRBV29-1 and TRBJ2-5, reads SAVISQKPSRDICQRGTSLTIQCQVDSQVTMMFWYRQQPGQSLTLIATANQGSEATYESGFVIDKFPISRPNLTFSTLTVSNMSPEDSSIYLCSVVSGQETQYFGPGTRLLVL.